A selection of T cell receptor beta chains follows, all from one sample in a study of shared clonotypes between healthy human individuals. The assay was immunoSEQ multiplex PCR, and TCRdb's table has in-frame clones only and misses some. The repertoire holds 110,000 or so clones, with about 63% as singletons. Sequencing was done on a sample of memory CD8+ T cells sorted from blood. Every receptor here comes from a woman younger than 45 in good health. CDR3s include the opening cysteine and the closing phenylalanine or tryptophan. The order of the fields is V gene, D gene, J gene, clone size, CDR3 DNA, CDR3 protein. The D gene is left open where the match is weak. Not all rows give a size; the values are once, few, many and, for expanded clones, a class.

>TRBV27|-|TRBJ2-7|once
TGTGCCAGCAGTTTACGTCCCTTGGTTGGAGTCTACGAGCAGTACTTC
CASSLRPLVGVYEQYF
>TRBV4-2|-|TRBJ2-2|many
TGTGCCAGCAGCCAGGGGGAGGTGACCGGGGAGCTGTTTTTT
CASSQGEVTGELFF
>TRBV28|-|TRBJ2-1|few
TGTGCCAGCAGTGTCGGACGGAGCGATGAGCAGTTCTTC
CASSVGRSDEQFF
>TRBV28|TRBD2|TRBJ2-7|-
TGTGCCAGCAGTCCGCCGCCCCTGGGGGGAGGGCCCTACGAGCAGTACTTC
CASSPPPLGGGPYEQYF
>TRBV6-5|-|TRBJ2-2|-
TGTGCCAGCAGGAGCCCCCGCGACACCGGGGAGCTGTTTTTT
CASRSPRDTGELFF
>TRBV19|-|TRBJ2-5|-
TGTGCCAGTAGTATCGCGCTTCTACAAGAGACCCAGTACTTC
CASSIALLQETQYF
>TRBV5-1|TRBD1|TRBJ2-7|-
TGCGCCAGCAGCTTGGATCCCGGGACAGGGTTCTACGAGCAGTACTTC
CASSLDPGTGFYEQYF
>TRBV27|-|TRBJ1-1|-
TGTGCCAGCAGTTTAGGACTGGGAGGGAACACTGAAGCTTTCTTT
CASSLGLGGNTEAFF
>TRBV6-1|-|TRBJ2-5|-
TGTGCCAGCAGTGAAATAGTAGGGGGGGGCCACCAAGAGACCCAGTACTTC
CASSEIVGGGHQETQYF
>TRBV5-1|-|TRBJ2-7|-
TGCGCCAGCAGCTTGGATGGACGGGAAAGGGAGCAGTACTTC
CASSLDGREREQYF
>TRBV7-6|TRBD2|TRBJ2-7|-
TGTGCCAGCAGCTTAGATGCGGGAGACTACGAGCAGTACTTC
CASSLDAGDYEQYF
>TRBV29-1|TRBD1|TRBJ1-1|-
TGCAGCGTTGACCAGACAGGGGGGACTGAAGCTTTCTTT
CSVDQTGGTEAFF
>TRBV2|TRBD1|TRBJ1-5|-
TGTGCCAGCAGCACCGGGACAGCCAGCAATCAGCCCCAGCATTTT
CASSTGTASNQPQHF
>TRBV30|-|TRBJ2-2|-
TGTGCCTGGAGAGAGATGGGAGGAAAAACCGGGGAGCTGTTTTTT
CAWREMGGKTGELFF
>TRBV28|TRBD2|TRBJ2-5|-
TGTGCCAGCAGTTCCCCCCGGGAGGGGGAAGAGACCCAGTACTTC
CASSSPREGEETQYF
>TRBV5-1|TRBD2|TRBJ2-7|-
TGCGCCAGCAGCCTCGGGGTGGCAGTTAGCGGGAGGACGGCGGCCGAGCAGTACTTC
CASSLGVAVSGRTAAEQYF
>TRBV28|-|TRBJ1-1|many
TGTGCCAGCAGTATAGACGTTGGGGCTGAAGCTTTCTTT
CASSIDVGAEAFF
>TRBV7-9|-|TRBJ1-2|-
TGTGCCAGCAGTTCCCTAGGCGGGGGCGCCGATGGCTACACCTTC
CASSSLGGGADGYTF
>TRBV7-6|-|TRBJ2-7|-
TGTGCCAGTTGGGGCCCTCCAGGCTACGAGCAGTACTTC
CASWGPPGYEQYF
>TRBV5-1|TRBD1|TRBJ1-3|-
TGCGCCAGCAGTCCGGACAGGTCAGGAAACACCATATATTTT
CASSPDRSGNTIYF
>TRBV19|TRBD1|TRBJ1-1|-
TGTGCCAGTAGTTTGACAGGGGATACTGAAGCTTTCTTT
CASSLTGDTEAFF
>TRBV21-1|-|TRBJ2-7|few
TGTGCCAGCAGCTCAGCGGGAAACGGCTACGAGCAGTACTTC
CASSSAGNGYEQYF